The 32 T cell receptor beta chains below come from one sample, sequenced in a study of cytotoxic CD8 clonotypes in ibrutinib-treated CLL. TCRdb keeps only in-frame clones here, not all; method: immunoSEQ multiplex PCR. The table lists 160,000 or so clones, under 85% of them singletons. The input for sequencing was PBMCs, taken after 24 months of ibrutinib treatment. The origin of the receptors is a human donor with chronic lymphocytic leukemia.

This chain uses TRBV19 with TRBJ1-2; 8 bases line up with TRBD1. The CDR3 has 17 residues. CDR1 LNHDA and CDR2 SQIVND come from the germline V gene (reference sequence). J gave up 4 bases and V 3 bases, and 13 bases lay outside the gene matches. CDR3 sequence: CASSIAGRGLSGYGYTF. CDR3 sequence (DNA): TGTGCCAGTAGTATCGCGGGCAGGGGGCTAAGCGGCTATGGCTACACCTTC. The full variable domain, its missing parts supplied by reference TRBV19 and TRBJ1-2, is DGGITQSPKYLFRKEGQNVTLSCEQNLNHDAMYWYRQDPGQGLRLIYYSQIVNDFQKGDIAEGYSVSREKKESFPLTVTSAQKNPTAFYLCASSIAGRGLSGYGYTFGSGTRLTVV.

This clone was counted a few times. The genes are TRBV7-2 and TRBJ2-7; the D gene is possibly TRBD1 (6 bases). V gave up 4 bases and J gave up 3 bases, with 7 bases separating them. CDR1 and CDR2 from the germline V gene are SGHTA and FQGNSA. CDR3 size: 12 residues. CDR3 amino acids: CASSYRVYEQYF. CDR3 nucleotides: TGTGCCAGCAGCTACAGGGTCTACGAGCAGTACTTC. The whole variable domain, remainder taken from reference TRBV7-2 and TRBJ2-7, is GAGVSQSPSNKVTEKGKDVELRCDPISGHTALYWYRQSLGQGLEFLIYFQGNSAPDKSGLPSDRFSAERTGGSVSTLTIQRTQQEDSAVYLCASSYRVYEQYFGPGTRLTVT.

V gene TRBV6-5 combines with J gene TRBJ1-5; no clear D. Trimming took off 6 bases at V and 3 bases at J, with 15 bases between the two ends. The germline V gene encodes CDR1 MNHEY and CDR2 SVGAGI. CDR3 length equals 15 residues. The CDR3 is CASRRSEGYNQPQHF. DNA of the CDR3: TGTGCCAGCAGGAGGTCGGAGGGATACAATCAGCCCCAGCATTTT.

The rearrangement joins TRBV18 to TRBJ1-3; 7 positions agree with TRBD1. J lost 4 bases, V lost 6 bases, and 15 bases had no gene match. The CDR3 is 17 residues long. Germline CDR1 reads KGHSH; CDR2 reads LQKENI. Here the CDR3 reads CASSGTESSEVGNTIYF. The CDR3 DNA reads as TGTGCCAGCTCCGGGACAGAATCGTCTGAGGTCGGAAACACCATATATTTT.

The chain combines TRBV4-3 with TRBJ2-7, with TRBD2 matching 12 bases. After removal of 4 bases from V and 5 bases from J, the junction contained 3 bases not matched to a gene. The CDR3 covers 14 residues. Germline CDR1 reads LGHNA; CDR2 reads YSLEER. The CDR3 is CASSPGLAGNEQYF. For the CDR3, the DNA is TGCGCCAGCAGCCCAGGACTAGCGGGGAACGAGCAGTACTTC.

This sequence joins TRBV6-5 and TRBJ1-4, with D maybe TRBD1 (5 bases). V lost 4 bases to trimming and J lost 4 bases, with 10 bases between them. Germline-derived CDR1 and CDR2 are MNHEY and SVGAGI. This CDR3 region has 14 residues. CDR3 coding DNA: TGTGCCAGCAGTTTGACAGAATTTAATGAAAAACTGTTTTTT. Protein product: CASSLTEFNEKLFF.

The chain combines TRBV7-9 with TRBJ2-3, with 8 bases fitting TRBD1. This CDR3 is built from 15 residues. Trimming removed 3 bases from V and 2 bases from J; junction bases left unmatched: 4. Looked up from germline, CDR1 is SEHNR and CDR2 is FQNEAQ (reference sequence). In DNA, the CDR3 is TGTGCCAGCAGCTTGGGACAGGAGTTCACAGATACGCAGTATTTT. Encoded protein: CASSLGQEFTDTQYF. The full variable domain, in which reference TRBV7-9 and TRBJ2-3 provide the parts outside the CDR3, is DTGVSQNPRHKITKRGQNVTFRCDPISEHNRLYWYRQTLGQGPEFLTYFQNEAQLEKSRLLSDRFSAERPKGSFSTLEIQRTEQGDSAMYLCASSLGQEFTDTQYFGPGTRLTVL.

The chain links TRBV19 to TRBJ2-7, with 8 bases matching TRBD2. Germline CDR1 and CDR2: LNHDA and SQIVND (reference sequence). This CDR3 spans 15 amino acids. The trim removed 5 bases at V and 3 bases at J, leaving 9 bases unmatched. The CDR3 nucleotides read TGTGCCAGTAGTCCTAGCGGGCTAGGATACTACGAGCAGTACTTC. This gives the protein CASSPSGLGYYEQYF. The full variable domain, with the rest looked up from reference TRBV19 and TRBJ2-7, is DGGITQSPKYLFRKEGQNVTLSCEQNLNHDAMYWYRQDPGQGLRLIYYSQIVNDFQKGDIAEGYSVSREKKESFPLTVTSAQKNPTAFYLCASSPSGLGYYEQYFGPGTRLTVT.

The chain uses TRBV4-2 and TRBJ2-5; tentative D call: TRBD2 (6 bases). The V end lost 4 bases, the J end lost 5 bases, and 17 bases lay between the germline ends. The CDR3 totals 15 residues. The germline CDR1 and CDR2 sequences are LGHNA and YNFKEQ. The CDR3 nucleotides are TGTGCCAGCAGCCGAGACTTAGGAGGGGTTGAGACCCAGTACTTC. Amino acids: CASSRDLGGVETQYF.

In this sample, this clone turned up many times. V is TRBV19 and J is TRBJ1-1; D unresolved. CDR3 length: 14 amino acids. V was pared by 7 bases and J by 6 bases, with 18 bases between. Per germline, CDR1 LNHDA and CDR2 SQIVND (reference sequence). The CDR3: CASKKGDGPPEAFF. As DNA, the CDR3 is TGTGCCAGTAAGAAAGGTGACGGGCCCCCTGAAGCTTTCTTT.

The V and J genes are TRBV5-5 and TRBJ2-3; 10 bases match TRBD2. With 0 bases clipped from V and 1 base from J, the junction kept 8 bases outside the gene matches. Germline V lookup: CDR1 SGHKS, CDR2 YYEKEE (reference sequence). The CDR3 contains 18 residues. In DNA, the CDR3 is TGTGCCAGCAGCTTGGTTCCTAGCGGGAGTGGGGGCACAGATACGCAGTATTTT. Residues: CASSLVPSGSGGTDTQYF. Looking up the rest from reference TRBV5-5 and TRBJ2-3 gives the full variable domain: DAGVTQSPTHLIKTRGQQVTLRCSPISGHKSVSWYQQVLGQGPQFIFQYYEKEERGRGNFPDRFSARQFPNYSSELNVNALLLGDSALYLCASSLVPSGSGGTDTQYFGPGTRLTVL.

The CDR3 nucleotides are TGTGCCAGCAGCCCCTCAGATATGAACACTGAAGCTTTCTTT. Its translation is CASSPSDMNTEAFF. J is TRBJ1-1 and V is TRBV7-9; D is undetermined. The CDR3 runs to 14 residues. V was cut by 5 bases and J by 0 bases, with 10 bases left in between. Germline V gene lookup returns CDR1 SEHNR and CDR2 FQNEAQ (reference sequence).

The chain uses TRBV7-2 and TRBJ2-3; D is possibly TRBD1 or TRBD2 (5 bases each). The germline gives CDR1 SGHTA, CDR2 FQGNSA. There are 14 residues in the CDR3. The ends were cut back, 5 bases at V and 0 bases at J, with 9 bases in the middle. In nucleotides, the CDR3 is TGTGCCAGCAGCCCGAGGGACAGCACAGATACGCAGTATTTT. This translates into CASSPRDSTDTQYF.

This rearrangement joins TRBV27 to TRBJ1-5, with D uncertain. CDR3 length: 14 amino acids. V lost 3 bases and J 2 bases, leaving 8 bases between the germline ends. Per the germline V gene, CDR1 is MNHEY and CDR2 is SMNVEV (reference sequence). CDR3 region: CASSFKDGNQPQHF. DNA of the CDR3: TGTGCCAGCAGTTTCAAGGATGGCAATCAGCCCCAGCATTTT.

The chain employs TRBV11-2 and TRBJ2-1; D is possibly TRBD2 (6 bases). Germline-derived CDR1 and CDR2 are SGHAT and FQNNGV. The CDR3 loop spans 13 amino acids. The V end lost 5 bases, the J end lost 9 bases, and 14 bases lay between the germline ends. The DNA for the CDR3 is TGTGCCAGCAGCCCCAAAAGGGGAGGTGAGCAGTTCTTC. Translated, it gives CASSPKRGGEQFF.

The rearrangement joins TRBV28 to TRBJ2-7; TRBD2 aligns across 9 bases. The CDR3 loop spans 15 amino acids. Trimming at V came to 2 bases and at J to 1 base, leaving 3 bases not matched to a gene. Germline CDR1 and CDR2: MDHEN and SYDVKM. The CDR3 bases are TGTGCCAGCAGTTTAGCGGGAGGGGGTTCCTACGAGCAGTACTTC. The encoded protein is CASSLAGGGSYEQYF.

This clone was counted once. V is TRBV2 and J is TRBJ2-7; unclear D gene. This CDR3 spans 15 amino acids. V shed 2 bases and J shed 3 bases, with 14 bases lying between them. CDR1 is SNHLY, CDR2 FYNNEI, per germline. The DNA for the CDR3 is TGTGCCAGCAGTGAAAACTCACAGACCCACTACGAGCAGTACTTC. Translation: CASSENSQTHYEQYF.

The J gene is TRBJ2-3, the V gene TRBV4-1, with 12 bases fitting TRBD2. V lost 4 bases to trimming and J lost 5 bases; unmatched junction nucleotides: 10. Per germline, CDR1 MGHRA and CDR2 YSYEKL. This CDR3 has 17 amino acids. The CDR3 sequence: CASSPDASGGAGDTQYF. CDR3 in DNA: TGCGCCAGCAGCCCTGATGCTAGCGGGGGGGCCGGAGATACGCAGTATTTT.

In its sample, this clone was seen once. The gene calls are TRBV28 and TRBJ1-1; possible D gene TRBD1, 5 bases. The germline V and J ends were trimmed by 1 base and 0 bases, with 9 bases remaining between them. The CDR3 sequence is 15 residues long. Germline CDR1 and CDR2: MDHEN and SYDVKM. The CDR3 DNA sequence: TGTGCCAGCAGTTTATACGGGACCATGAACACTGAAGCTTTCTTT. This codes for CASSLYGTMNTEAFF.

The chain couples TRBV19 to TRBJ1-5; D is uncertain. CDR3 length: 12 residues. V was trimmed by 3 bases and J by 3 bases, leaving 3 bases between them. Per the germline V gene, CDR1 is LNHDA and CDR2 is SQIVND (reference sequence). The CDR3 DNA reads TGTGCCAGTAGTATGCCCAATCAGCCCCAGCATTTT. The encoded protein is CASSMPNQPQHF.

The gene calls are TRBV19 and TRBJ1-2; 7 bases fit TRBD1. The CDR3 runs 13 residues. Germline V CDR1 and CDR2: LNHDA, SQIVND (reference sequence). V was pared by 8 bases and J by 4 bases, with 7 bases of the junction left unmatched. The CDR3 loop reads CASGAGGGYGYTF. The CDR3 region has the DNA TGTGCCAGTGGTGCAGGGGGAGGCTATGGCTACACCTTC.

CDR3 DNA sequence: TGTGCCAGCAGTGGACAGGGTCGTGGGGTTGAAAAACTGTTTTTT. Protein: CASSGQGRGVEKLFF. The genes are TRBV2 and TRBJ1-4; TRBD1 matches 7 bases. This CDR3 is 15 amino acids long. Unmatched junction bases numbered 9, after V lost 4 bases and J lost 7 bases. CDR1 is SNHLY, CDR2 FYNNEI, per germline. The full variable domain, completed using reference TRBV2 and TRBJ1-4, is EPEVTQTPSHQVTQMGQEVILRCVPISNHLYFYWYRQILGQKVEFLVSFYNNEISEKSEIFDDQFSVERPDGSNFTLKIRSTKLEDSAMYFCASSGQGRGVEKLFFGSGTQLSVL.

The chain's CDR3 is CSVNGLAGGSSNEQFF. In DNA, the CDR3 is TGCAGCGTCAATGGCCTAGCGGGGGGTTCCTCAAATGAGCAGTTCTTC. The chain uses TRBV29-1 and TRBJ2-1, with 11 bases that match TRBD2. V lost 6 bases to trimming and J lost 7 bases; unmatched junction nucleotides: 14. The CDR3 is 16 residues long. CDR1 SQVTM and CDR2 ANQGSEA come from the germline V gene.

CDR3 residues: CASSLIRRTSSSYEQYF. The CDR3 nucleotides are TGTGCCAGCAGCTTGATTCGGAGGACCAGTAGCTCCTACGAGCAGTACTTC. The rearrangement uses TRBV5-8 and TRBJ2-7, with D perhaps matching TRBD2 (5 bases). V was cut by 1 base and J by 0 bases, with 17 bases left in between. The CDR3 sequence is 17 residues long. Looked up from germline, CDR1 is SGHTS and CDR2 is YDEGEE. The whole variable domain, remainder taken from reference TRBV5-8 and TRBJ2-7, is EAGVTQSPTHLIKTRGQQATLRCSPISGHTSVYWYQQALGLGLQFLLWYDEGEERNRGNFPPRFSGRQFPNYSSELNVNALELEDSALYLCASSLIRRTSSSYEQYFGPGTRLTVT.

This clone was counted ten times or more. DNA for the CDR3: TGTGCCAGCAGCGGACCATACAGCTCCTACGAGCAGTACTTC. Translating gives CASSGPYSSYEQYF. The chain is built from TRBV9 and TRBJ2-7; D gene ambiguous. V shed 3 bases and J shed 0 bases, with 10 bases lying between them. CDR1 SGDLS and CDR2 YYNGEE come from the germline V gene. This CDR3 is built from 14 residues.

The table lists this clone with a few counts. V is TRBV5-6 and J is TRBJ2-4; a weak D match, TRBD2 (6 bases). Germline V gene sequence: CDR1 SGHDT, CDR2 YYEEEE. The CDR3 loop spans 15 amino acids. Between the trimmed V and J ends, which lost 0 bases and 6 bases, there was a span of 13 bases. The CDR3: CASSLVEGSGNIQYF. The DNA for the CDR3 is TGTGCCAGCAGCTTGGTGGAGGGTTCCGGAAACATTCAGTACTTC.

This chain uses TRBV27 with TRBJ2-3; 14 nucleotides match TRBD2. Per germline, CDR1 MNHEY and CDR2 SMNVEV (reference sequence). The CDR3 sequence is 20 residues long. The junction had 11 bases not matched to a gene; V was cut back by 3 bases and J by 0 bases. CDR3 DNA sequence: TGTGCCAGCAGTTTGAAGGGACTAGCGGGAGCCCTACCTAGCACAGATACGCAGTATTTT. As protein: CASSLKGLAGALPSTDTQYF.

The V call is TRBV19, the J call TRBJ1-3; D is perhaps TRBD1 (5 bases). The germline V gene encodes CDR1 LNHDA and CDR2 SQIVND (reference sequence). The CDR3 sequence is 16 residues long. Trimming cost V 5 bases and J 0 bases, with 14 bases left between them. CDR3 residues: CASSSSGGSSGNTIYF. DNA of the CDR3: TGTGCCAGTAGTTCCTCGGGGGGGAGCTCTGGAAACACCATATATTTT.

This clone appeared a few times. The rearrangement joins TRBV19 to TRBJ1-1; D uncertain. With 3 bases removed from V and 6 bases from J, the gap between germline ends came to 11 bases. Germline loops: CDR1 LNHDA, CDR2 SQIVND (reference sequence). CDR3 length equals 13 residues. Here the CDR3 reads CASSIRLSPEAFF. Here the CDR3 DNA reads TGTGCCAGTAGTATTCGCCTATCCCCTGAAGCTTTCTTT.

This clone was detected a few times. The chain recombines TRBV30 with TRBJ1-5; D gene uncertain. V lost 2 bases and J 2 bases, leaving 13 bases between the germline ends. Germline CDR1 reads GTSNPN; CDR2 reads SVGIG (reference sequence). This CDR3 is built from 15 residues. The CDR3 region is CAWSSGILGNQPQHF. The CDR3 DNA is TGTGCCTGGAGTTCGGGCATCCTGGGCAATCAGCCCCAGCATTTT.

Written as DNA, the CDR3 is TGCGCCAGCAGCCGCAGCGGGAGTTTATACAATGAGCAGTTCTTC. Its translation is CASSRSGSLYNEQFF. V and J are TRBV5-1 and TRBJ2-1, with TRBD2 matching over 8 bases. The CDR3 has 15 amino acids. With V trimmed by 4 bases and J by 4 bases, 7 bases remained unmatched. Germline V gives CDR1 SGHRS, CDR2 YFSETQ.

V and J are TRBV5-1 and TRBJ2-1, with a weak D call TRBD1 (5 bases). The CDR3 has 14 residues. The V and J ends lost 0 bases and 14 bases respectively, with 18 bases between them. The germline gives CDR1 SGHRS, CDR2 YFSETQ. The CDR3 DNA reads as TGCGCCAGCAGCTTGGAGATAAACGTAGGGGATAAGTTCTTC. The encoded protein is CASSLEINVGDKFF.